This T cell receptor beta chain was captured in a study of blood T cells in healthy people across ages. Trimming pared 5 bases from V and 0 bases from J, leaving 14 bases between. This CDR3 has 16 residues. Germline V gene sequence: CDR1 SGHVS, CDR2 FQNEAQ. PCR was performed a second time for about 7 to 12 cycles using a sample-barcoded 5' primer and a J-beta primer mix. TCRdb fed the 5' RACE reads into MiXCR, producing one record per CDR3 protein. Of around 1,600,000 distinct CDR3 sequences listed, 42% are singletons. Ranging in age from about 6 to 100, the donors were healthy Caucasian individuals from Russia. Extraction yielded at least 6 micrograms of total RNA per sample. Overall study results and limits: It was found that TCR beta diversity correlated strongly with the percentage of naive T cells. It was not possible, with unsorted PBMCs, to conclusively compare naive and antigen-experienced cells.

This clonotype has a handful of counts. Its antigen is undetermined. This TCR derives from a young woman in good health. The specimen was blood. The rearrangement links TRBV7-8 to TRBJ2-1; the D gene is possibly TRBD2 (5 bases). CDR3: CASSPPSGSSYNEQFF. The CDR3 DNA follows: TGTGCCAGCAGCCCCCCGAGCGGTAGCTCCTACAATGAGCAGTTCTTC.